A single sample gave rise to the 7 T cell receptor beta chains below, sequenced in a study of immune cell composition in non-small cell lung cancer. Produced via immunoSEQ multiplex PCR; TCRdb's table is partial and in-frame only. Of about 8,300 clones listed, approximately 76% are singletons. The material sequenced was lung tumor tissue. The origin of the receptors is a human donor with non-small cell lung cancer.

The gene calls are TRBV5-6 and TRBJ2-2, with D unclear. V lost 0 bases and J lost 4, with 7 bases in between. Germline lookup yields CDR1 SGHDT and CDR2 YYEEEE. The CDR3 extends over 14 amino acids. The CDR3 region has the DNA TGTGCCAGCAGCTTGGTGGGATCCACCGGGGAGCTGTTTTTT. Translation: CASSLVGSTGELFF. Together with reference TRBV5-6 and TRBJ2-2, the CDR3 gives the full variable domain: DAGVTQSPTHLIKTRGQQVTLRCSPKSGHDTVSWYQQALGQGPQFIFQYYEEEERQRGNFPDRFSGHQFPNYSSELNVNALLLGDSALYLCASSLVGSTGELFFGEGSRLTVL.

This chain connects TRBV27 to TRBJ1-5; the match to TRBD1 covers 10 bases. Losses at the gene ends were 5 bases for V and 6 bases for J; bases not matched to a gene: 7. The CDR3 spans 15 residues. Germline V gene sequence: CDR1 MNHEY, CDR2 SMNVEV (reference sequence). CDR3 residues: CASSPHRDRGQPQHF. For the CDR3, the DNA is TGTGCCAGCAGTCCCCACCGGGACAGGGGTCAGCCCCAGCATTTT.

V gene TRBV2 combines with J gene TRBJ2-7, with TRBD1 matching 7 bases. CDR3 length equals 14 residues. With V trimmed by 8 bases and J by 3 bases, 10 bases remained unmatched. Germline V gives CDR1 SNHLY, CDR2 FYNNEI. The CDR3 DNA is TGTGCCAGCGTCATAGGACACAGGGGCTACGAGCAGTACTTC. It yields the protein CASVIGHRGYEQYF.

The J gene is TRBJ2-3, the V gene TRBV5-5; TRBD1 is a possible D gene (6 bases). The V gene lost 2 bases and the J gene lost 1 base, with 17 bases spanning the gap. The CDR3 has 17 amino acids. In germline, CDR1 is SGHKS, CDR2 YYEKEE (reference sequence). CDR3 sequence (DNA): TGTGCCAGCAGCTTCCAGGGGCCGTTGGAGGGCACAGATACGCAGTATTTT. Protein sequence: CASSFQGPLEGTDTQYF.

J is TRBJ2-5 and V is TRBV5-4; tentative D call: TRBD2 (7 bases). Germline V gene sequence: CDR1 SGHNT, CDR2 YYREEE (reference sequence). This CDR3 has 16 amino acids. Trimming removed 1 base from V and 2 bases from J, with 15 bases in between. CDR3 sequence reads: CASSLWGGGPQETQYF. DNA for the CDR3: TGTGCCAGCAGCTTGTGGGGGGGCGGGCCACAAGAGACCCAGTACTTC.

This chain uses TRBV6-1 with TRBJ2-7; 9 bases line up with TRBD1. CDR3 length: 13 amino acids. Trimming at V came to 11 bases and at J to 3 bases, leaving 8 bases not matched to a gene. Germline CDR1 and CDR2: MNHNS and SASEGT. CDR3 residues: CASSRTGVYEQYF. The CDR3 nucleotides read TGTGCCTCCTCTCGGACAGGGGTCTACGAGCAGTACTTC.

This CDR3 reads CASSLPYASRGQGGYTF. The CDR3 DNA reads as TGTGCCAGCAGTTTACCCTATGCCTCACGGGGGCAGGGTGGCTACACCTTC. V is TRBV28 and J is TRBJ1-2; perhaps TRBD1 as D (6 bases). Trimming left V 2 bases short and J 7 bases short, with 23 bases between. Per germline, CDR1 MDHEN and CDR2 SYDVKM. This CDR3 spans 17 amino acids.